One and the same sample provided the 15 T cell receptor beta chains below, sequenced in a study of blood T cell repertoires in COVID-19. Using immunoSEQ multiplex PCR, the repertoire was profiled, and TCRdb retains in-frame clones only, with some absent. The sample records roughly 250,000 clones, 81% being singletons. Sequenced sample: peripheral blood. The receptors stem from a woman aged 55-70 years with active or convalescent COVID-19.

The chain recombines TRBV3-1 (or the pseudogene TRBV3-2) with TRBJ1-1; TRBD1 agrees at 11 bases. The junction had 2 bases not matched to a gene; V was cut back by 4 bases and J by 4 bases. CDR1 LGHDT and CDR2 YNNKEL come from the germline V gene (reference sequence). This CDR3 has 14 residues. CDR3 protein: CASSLGQGATEAFF. The DNA of the CDR3 is TGTGCCAGCAGCCTCGGACAGGGGGCCACTGAAGCTTTCTTT.

This clone was detected only a few times. The rearrangement links TRBV6-2 or TRBV6-3 to TRBJ2-3; 8 positions match TRBD2. Per germline, CDR1 MNHEY and CDR2 SVGEGT. The length of the CDR3 is 15 residues. The V segment lost 2 bases and the J segment 5 bases; nucleotides outside the gene matches: 6. This chain's CDR3 is CASSYVSGGLDTQYF. CDR3 nucleotides: TGTGCCAGCAGTTACGTCAGCGGGGGCCTAGATACGCAGTATTTT.

This chain connects TRBV7-9 to TRBJ2-7; no clear D gene. Germline CDR1 is SEHNR and CDR2 is FQNEAQ (reference sequence). Trimming took off 1 base at V and 6 bases at J, with 19 bases between the two ends. This CDR3 has 16 amino acids. DNA for the CDR3: TGTGCCAGCAGCTTAGGGCTGGGCAGTCGTTCTGGCGAGCAGTACTTC. Protein: CASSLGLGSRSGEQYF.

The V and J genes are TRBV7-6 and TRBJ2-7; 10 bases are a match to TRBD1. The ends lost 2 bases at V and 0 bases at J; junction bases unmatched: 7. Germline CDR1 reads SGHVS; CDR2 reads FNYEAQ. The CDR3 extends over 17 amino acids. The CDR3 DNA follows: TGTGCCAGCAGCTTACTCCCGGGACAGGGGCCCTCCTACGAGCAGTACTTC. It codes for CASSLLPGQGPSYEQYF.

V is TRBV16 and J is TRBJ1-4, with a tentative D call TRBD1 (6 bases). Germline CDR1 KGHSY, CDR2 FQNENV. Trimming removed 2 bases at V and 7 bases at J, with 8 bases between. This CDR3 has 13 amino acids. CDR3 DNA: TGTGCCAGCAGCCAAACAGGGCCTGAAAAACTGTTTTTT. This gives the protein CASSQTGPEKLFF.

V is TRBV5-1 and J is TRBJ1-1; TRBD1 matches 7 bases. The CDR3 is 17 amino acids. V was pared by 6 bases and J by 1 base, with 15 bases of the junction left unmatched. The germline V gene encodes CDR1 SGHRS and CDR2 YFSETQ. The CDR3 here is CASKGVTGFGWNTEAFF. The CDR3 DNA follows: TGCGCCAGCAAAGGAGTGACAGGGTTCGGCTGGAACACTGAAGCTTTCTTT. The whole variable domain, filled in from reference TRBV5-1 and TRBJ1-1, reads KAGVTQTPRYLIKTRGQQVTLSCSPISGHRSVSWYQQTPGQGLQFLFEYFSETQRNKGNFPGRFSGRQFSNSRSEMNVSTLELGDSALYLCASKGVTGFGWNTEAFFGQGTRLTVV.

The chain links TRBV5-1 to TRBJ2-5; D is perhaps TRBD1 (5 bases). The CDR3 is 16 residues long. The germline V gene has CDR1 SGHRS and CDR2 YFSETQ. With 0 bases removed from V and 3 bases from J, the gap between germline ends came to 15 bases. The CDR3, as DNA: TGCGCCAGCAGCTTGGAGGGAAGGGGTGCGAAAGAGACCCAGTACTTC. Its translation: CASSLEGRGAKETQYF.

This clone was picked up one time. CDR3 DNA: TGTGCCAGCAGCGCCCTAGCGGGGGGGCCAACCGGGGAGCTGTTTTTT. This codes for CASSALAGGPTGELFF. V gene TRBV9 combines with J gene TRBJ2-2; TRBD2 aligns across 12 bases. In germline, CDR1 is SGDLS, CDR2 YYNGEE. The CDR3 totals 16 residues. J was trimmed by 5 bases and V by 3 bases; bases with no gene match: 5.

This clone was counted once. This chain connects TRBV7-3 to TRBJ2-3; 10 bases map to TRBD2. The V gene end was trimmed by 4 bases and the J gene end by 2 bases; junction bases not matched to a gene: 9. CDR3 length: 17 amino acids. CDR1 and CDR2 from the germline V gene are SGHTA and FQGTGA. CDR3 protein: CASSSPLAGAPTDTQYF. The CDR3 bases are TGTGCCAGCAGCTCACCTCTAGCGGGGGCCCCCACAGATACGCAGTATTTT.

The chain joins TRBV4-1 to TRBJ2-1; perhaps TRBD2 as D (6 bases). The V gene lost 5 bases and the J gene lost 0 bases, with 17 bases spanning the gap. This CDR3 has 17 amino acids. CDR1 and CDR2 (germline): MGHRA, YSYEKL. CDR3 DNA: TGCGCCAGCAGCTCCCCACCCGGGGGTACCTCCTACAATGAGCAGTTCTTC. Translation: CASSSPPGGTSYNEQFF.

This chain connects TRBV3-1 (or the pseudogene TRBV3-2) to TRBJ2-1; 9 bases match TRBD2. The CDR3 is made up of 17 amino acids. Germline CDR1 and CDR2: LGHDT and YNNKEL (reference sequence). The V gene end was trimmed by 2 bases and the J gene end by 0 bases; junction bases not matched to a gene: 5. CDR3 loop: CASSQLLAGSSYNEQFF. For the CDR3, the DNA is TGTGCCAGCAGCCAACTCCTAGCGGGGAGCTCCTACAATGAGCAGTTCTTC.

The V and J genes are TRBV7-9 and TRBJ2-3, with a possible D match to TRBD1 (6 bases). Germline CDR1 is SEHNR and CDR2 is FQNEAQ (reference sequence). The CDR3 is made up of 15 amino acids. Trimming removed 2 bases at V and 1 base at J, with 10 bases between. CDR3 coding DNA: TGTGCCAGCAGCTTATCTTACAGGGGCACAGATACGCAGTATTTT. The encoded protein is CASSLSYRGTDTQYF.

The genes are TRBV10-3 and TRBJ2-1; 8 bases agree with TRBD2. Per the germline V gene, CDR1 is ENHRY and CDR2 is SYGVKD. The V segment lost 3 bases and the J segment 7 bases; nucleotides outside the gene matches: 17. The CDR3 covers 18 residues. The CDR3 coding sequence is TGTGCCATCAGTGACCTTATAAAGCGGGGGCCCAGGGGAAATGAGCAGTTCTTC. This translates into CAISDLIKRGPRGNEQFF.

The chain combines TRBV6-2 or TRBV6-3 with TRBJ2-3; D uncertain. The CDR3 consists of 13 residues. V lost 2 bases and J lost 5, with 8 bases in between. The germline V gene encodes CDR1 MNHEY and CDR2 SVGEGT. DNA of the CDR3: TGTGCCAGCAGTTACCCGAGGAGAGATACGCAGTATTTT. Its protein is CASSYPRRDTQYF.

This chain links TRBV14 with TRBJ2-1; 7 nucleotides line up with TRBD2. This CDR3 contains 16 residues. V was clipped by 0 bases and J by 5 bases; unmatched bases: 7. Germline values: CDR1 SGHDN, CDR2 FVKESK. The DNA for the CDR3 is TGTGCCAGCAGCCAAGATATTGGGGGGGGACACAATGAGCAGTTCTTC. As protein: CASSQDIGGGHNEQFF.